The count of the clone carrying this T cell receptor beta chain is one. The entry originates in a study of blood T cell repertoires in COVID-19. About the study: Collection of acute and convalescent COVID-19 samples took place in the United States, Italy and Spain.

The study assigned cohorts using participant-reported clinical history. Cohort 3 recovered donors had two negative PCRs, clearance, or symptom resolution. Sequenced by immunoSEQ multiplex PCR; TCRdb stores in-frame clones only, minus some. This sample carries 220,000 or so clones, about 82% of them seen once, and the ten largest clones take roughly 2%. There are 15 residues in the CDR3. Germline V gene lookup returns CDR1 KGHSY and CDR2 FQNENV. V dropped 0 bases and J dropped 5 bases, with 13 bases sitting between them. Source material: PBMCs or T cells enriched from blood (not recorded which). The V and J genes are TRBV16 and TRBJ1-1, with D possibly matching TRBD1 (5 bases). This receptor was identified in a woman between 50 and 59 years old who had recovered from COVID-19. CDR3 DNA: TGTGCCAGCAGCCAATCCAGCAGGGATTGGACTGAAGCTTTCTTT. This gives the protein CASSQSSRDWTEAFF.